The 21 T cell receptor beta chains below come from one sample, sequenced in a study of cytomegalovirus exposure and HLA in healthy donors. Both 60 Vbeta primers and 13 Jbeta primers went into the PCR. Profiling relied on immunoSEQ multiplex PCR, and the TCRdb table lists in-frame clones only, not all of them. This sample carries tens of thousands of clones, roughly three quarters of them seen once, and the ten largest clones take around 3.4%. The sample taken for sequencing was PBMCs. These receptor sequences come from a man aged 25-45 years in good health and CMV-seronegative.

This clone was seen a few times. The V and J genes are TRBV10-2 and TRBJ2-3; TRBD1 matches 7 bases. V shed 5 bases, J shed 3 bases, and the junction held 5 bases outside the gene matches. The germline V gene has CDR1 WSHSY and CDR2 SAAADI. This CDR3 has 14 amino acids. As DNA, the CDR3 is TGCGCCAGCAGTACCGGGACAGCTACAGATACGCAGTATTTT. As protein: CASSTGTATDTQYF.

The gene calls are TRBV2 and TRBJ1-5, with 7 bases fitting TRBD1. The CDR3 contains 15 residues. Germline CDR1 reads SNHLY; CDR2 reads FYNNEI. With 8 bases clipped from V and 0 bases from J, the junction kept 7 bases outside the gene matches. CDR3 in amino acids: CASGGDSYSNQPQHF. For the CDR3, the DNA is TGTGCCAGCGGCGGGGACAGCTATAGCAATCAGCCCCAGCATTTT.

The J gene is TRBJ2-2, the V gene TRBV7-2, with TRBD2 identical over 8 bases. The germline V gene encodes CDR1 SGHTA and CDR2 FQGNSA. The trim removed 5 bases at V and 5 bases at J, leaving 10 bases unmatched. The CDR3 has 16 residues. Here the CDR3 DNA reads TGTGCCAGCAGCCCCAACGGGGGGGGGCAAACCGGGGAGCTGTTTTTT. The encoded protein is CASSPNGGGQTGELFF.

The chain employs TRBV30 and TRBJ2-1, with 11 bases that match TRBD2. The CDR3 extends over 19 amino acids. The germline gives CDR1 GTSNPN, CDR2 SVGIG (reference sequence). The V gene end was trimmed by 0 bases and the J gene end by 10 bases; junction bases not matched to a gene: 20. The CDR3 DNA sequence: TGTGCCTGGAGTGTCAGGGGTCTGGGTAGCGGGGGGGCACTAGGCGAGCAGTTCTTC. The encoded protein is CAWSVRGLGSGGALGEQFF.

V and J are TRBV4-2 and TRBJ2-7; weak D call: TRBD2 (6 bases). Trimming left V 1 base short and J 3 bases short, with 16 bases between. This CDR3 region has 16 residues. Germline assignment: CDR1 LGHNA and CDR2 YNFKEQ. The CDR3 sequence is CASSQGEGLENYEQYF. CDR3 in DNA: TGTGCCAGCAGCCAAGGCGAGGGACTCGAGAACTACGAGCAGTACTTC.

The chain is built from TRBV5-1 and TRBJ1-5, with TRBD1 identical over 7 bases. V shed 1 base, J shed 1 base, and the junction held 2 bases outside the gene matches. The germline V gene encodes CDR1 SGHRS and CDR2 YFSETQ. The CDR3 runs 15 residues. In DNA form, the CDR3 reads TGCGCCAGCAGCTTGTCGGGACAGAGCAATCAGCCCCAGCATTTT. Its protein is CASSLSGQSNQPQHF.

This chain uses TRBV7-9 with TRBJ2-5; 16 bases fit TRBD2. Germline V CDR1 and CDR2: SEHNR, FQNEAQ (reference sequence). The CDR3 has 17 residues. V lost 5 bases to trimming and J lost 3 bases; unmatched junction nucleotides: 6. The CDR3 region is CASSQGGTSGGEETQYF. The CDR3 DNA reads TGTGCCAGCAGCCAAGGGGGGACTAGCGGGGGGGAAGAGACCCAGTACTTC. The full variable domain, its missing parts supplied by reference TRBV7-9 and TRBJ2-5, is DTGVSQNPRHKITKRGQNVTFRCDPISEHNRLYWYRQTLGQGPEFLTYFQNEAQLEKSRLLSDRFSAERPKGSFSTLEIQRTEQGDSAMYLCASSQGGTSGGEETQYFGPGTRLLVL.

The V call is TRBV19, the J call TRBJ1-1; 10 positions match TRBD1. The CDR3 totals 14 residues. Trimming took 7 bases from V and 5 from J; bases not matched to a gene: 7. The germline V gene encodes CDR1 LNHDA and CDR2 SQIVND (reference sequence). Here the CDR3 DNA reads TGTGCCAGTACCTGGGACAGGGGAGAAACTGAAGCTTTCTTT. The encoded protein is CASTWDRGETEAFF.

The chain is built from TRBV5-4 and TRBJ1-1; D unresolved. Germline V CDR1 and CDR2: SGHNT, YYREEE (reference sequence). This CDR3 region has 15 residues. Trimming removed 4 bases at V and 1 base at J, with 14 bases between. The CDR3 DNA reads as TGTGCCAGCAGCCCACGTGACGGGAAGAACACTGAAGCTTTCTTT. This gives the protein CASSPRDGKNTEAFF.

This chain connects TRBV7-6 to TRBJ2-1; TRBD2 agrees at 9 bases. CDR3 length: 13 residues. Germline trimming cut 4 bases from V and 11 bases from J; bases unmatched to any gene: 6. Germline-derived CDR1 and CDR2 are SGHVS and FNYEAQ. The CDR3 DNA reads as TGTGCCAGCAGCTCCTTTCTAGCGGGGCAGCAGTTCTTC. Translation: CASSSFLAGQQFF. Full variable domain (rest looked up from reference TRBV7-6 and TRBJ2-1): GAGVSQSPRYKVTKRGQDVALRCDPISGHVSLYWYRQALGQGPEFLTYFNYEAQQDKSGLPNDRFSAERPEGSISTLTIQRTEQRDSAMYRCASSSFLAGQQFFGPGTRLTVL.

This clone was counted between two and nine times. The chain joins TRBV28 to TRBJ1-1, with TRBD1 matching over 7 bases. V shed 7 bases, J shed 5 bases, and the junction held 13 bases outside the gene matches. There are 15 residues in the CDR3. Germline CDR1 MDHEN, CDR2 SYDVKM. Here the CDR3 reads CASTPGTARVTEAFF. In nucleotides, the CDR3 is TGTGCCAGCACCCCTGGGACAGCGAGAGTTACTGAAGCTTTCTTT.

The chain is built from TRBV6-4 and TRBJ1-2, with D possibly TRBD1 on 6 matching bases. Germline-derived CDR1 and CDR2 are MRHNA and SNTAGT. V lost 6 bases and J lost 4, with 18 bases in between. The CDR3 covers 15 residues. The CDR3 nucleotides read TGTGCCAGCAGACCGACGTTGGGGGCTCTCTATGGCTACACCTTC. Translating gives CASRPTLGALYGYTF.

This rearrangement joins TRBV28 to TRBJ1-2; possibly TRBD1 for D (6 bases). Germline values: CDR1 MDHEN, CDR2 SYDVKM. The CDR3 contains 14 residues. The germline V and J ends were trimmed by 5 bases and 3 bases, with 13 bases remaining between them. This CDR3 is CASSLDRWDYGYTF. CDR3 bases: TGTGCCAGCAGTCTGGACAGATGGGACTATGGCTACACCTTC.

Points on this clone: The same CDR3 can be traced to other DNA sequences in this sample. The rearrangement joins TRBV5-1 to TRBJ1-5; no definite D call. Germline values: CDR1 SGHRS, CDR2 YFSETQ. The length of the CDR3 is 15 residues. Trimming removed 1 base at V and 0 bases at J, with 8 bases between. The CDR3 spells CASSLLGDSNQPQHF. In DNA form, the CDR3 reads TGCGCCAGCAGCTTGCTAGGAGATAGCAATCAGCCCCAGCATTTT.

The chain has TRBV30 and TRBJ2-7, with 8 positions matching TRBD1. CDR3 length: 14 residues. Germline CDR1 reads GTSNPN; CDR2 reads SVGIG (reference sequence). Trimming took 5 bases from V and 2 from J; bases not matched to a gene: 8. CDR3 in DNA: TGTGCCTGGGGGGGACAGGTCCCTACCTACGAGCAGTACTTC. This sequence encodes CAWGGQVPTYEQYF.

CDR3 nucleotide sequence: TGTGCCAGTAGTATAACGGTGTCTGCCGAGGGGACCCAGTACTTC. The encoded protein is CASSITVSAEGTQYF. This sequence joins TRBV19 and TRBJ2-5; perhaps TRBD2 as D (5 bases). Trimming left V 2 bases short and J 7 bases short, with 17 bases between. Germline loops: CDR1 LNHDA, CDR2 SQIVND (reference sequence). This CDR3 has 15 residues.

A word on this clone: The same CDR3 arises from other DNA sequences in this sample as well. The rearrangement uses TRBV7-9 and TRBJ1-4; D is ambiguous. The CDR3 spans 14 residues. With 6 bases removed from V and 0 bases from J, the gap between germline ends came to 8 bases. Germline CDR1 is SEHNR and CDR2 is FQNEAQ (reference sequence). CDR3 amino acids: CASSFGATNEKLFF. In DNA, the CDR3 is TGTGCCAGCAGTTTCGGAGCAACTAATGAAAAACTGTTTTTT.

V usage is TRBV7-2 and J usage is TRBJ2-7; 12 bases agree with TRBD2. Germline V gene sequence: CDR1 SGHTA, CDR2 FQGNSA. V lost 1 base to trimming and J lost 7 bases; unmatched junction nucleotides: 14. The CDR3 has 18 amino acids. The CDR3 loop is CASSLGGPGTSGLREQYF. The CDR3 DNA sequence: TGTGCCAGCAGCTTAGGGGGGCCCGGGACTAGCGGGCTTCGGGAGCAGTACTTC.

The V gene is TRBV5-5, the J gene TRBJ2-3, with D perhaps matching TRBD2 (6 bases). V dropped 3 bases and J dropped 3 bases, with 17 bases sitting between them. CDR1 is SGHKS and CDR2 is YYEKEE in the germline V gene (reference sequence). The CDR3 sequence is 16 residues long. The CDR3 DNA reads TGTGCCAGCAGCTCGGGGGACCCCGCTCCTACAGATACGCAGTATTTT. It is translated as CASSSGDPAPTDTQYF.

This clone came up a few times. The rearrangement uses TRBV6-4 and TRBJ2-1; possible D gene TRBD2, 5 bases. The CDR3 is 13 residues long. V was cut by 2 bases and J by 3 bases, with 5 bases left in between. Germline V CDR1 and CDR2: MRHNA, SNTAGT. CDR3 protein: CASSDRDYNEQFF. The CDR3 nucleotides read TGTGCCAGCAGTGACCGGGACTACAATGAGCAGTTCTTC.

V and J are TRBV19 and TRBJ1-5; TRBD1 is a possible D gene (6 bases). Germline lookup yields CDR1 LNHDA and CDR2 SQIVND (reference sequence). The CDR3 spans 17 residues. V gave up 3 bases and J gave up 1 base, with 16 bases separating them. The CDR3 sequence: CASSIGGGGWSNQPQHF. The DNA for the CDR3 is TGTGCCAGTAGTATCGGGGGGGGCGGTTGGAGCAATCAGCCCCAGCATTTT.